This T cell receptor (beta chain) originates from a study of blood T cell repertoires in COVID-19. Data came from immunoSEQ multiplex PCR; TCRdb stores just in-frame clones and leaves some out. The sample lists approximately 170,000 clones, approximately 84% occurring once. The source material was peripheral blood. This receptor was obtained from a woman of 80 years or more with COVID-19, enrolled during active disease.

CDR3 loop: CASSLALGEETQYF. The CDR3 nucleotides are TGTGCCAGCAGCTTAGCACTCGGGGAAGAGACCCAGTACTTC. This chain links TRBV7-9 with TRBJ2-5; D perhaps matches TRBD2 (5 bases). CDR1 and CDR2 from the germline V gene are SEHNR and FQNEAQ (reference sequence). The ends were cut back, 0 bases at V and 3 bases at J, with 8 bases in the middle. The CDR3 runs 14 residues.